This T cell receptor beta chain derives from a study of cytomegalovirus exposure and HLA in healthy donors. Background on the study: A prior study identified 120 million or so unique TCR beta sequences from 200 million or so T cells. There were some 81 million unique TCRs (from HLA-typed donors) in an early data release.

The study ran its PCR with 60 Vbeta and 13 Jbeta primers. The repertoire was sequenced with immunoSEQ multiplex PCR; TCRdb's copy has only in-frame clones and lacks some. The profile shows 69,000 or so clones, roughly three quarters of them singletons. Findings of the study overall: Three CMV-associated chains proved CMV antigen-specific in vitro.

Notes on this clone: Its antigen is unidentified.

The study sampled nominally healthy donors, though unrecorded immune exposures were likely. Germline CDR1 and CDR2: MNHNS and SASEGT. The CDR3 consists of 13 residues. V trimming: 3 bases; J trimming: 10 bases; junction bases outside the gene matches: 6. The chain recombines TRBV6-1 with TRBJ2-1; 7 nucleotides agree with TRBD2. The receptor's source is a young man in good health and CMV-seronegative. The sample taken for sequencing was PBMCs. Written as DNA, the CDR3 is TGTGCCAGCAGTGAGCGGGCAGCGGGGGAGCAGTTCTTC. Translating it yields CASSERAAGEQFF.